This T cell receptor (beta chain) was identified in a study of cytomegalovirus exposure and HLA in healthy donors. Study results and limitations: The study labeled under 200 TCR beta chains cytomegalovirus-associated. Some highly shared sequence variants likely arose as a pipeline artifact. TCR beta chain V- and J-gene trimming was linked, in a later analysis, to a missense variant in DCLRE1C.

About this clone: Antigen specificity is unknown.

PCR was performed using 60 Vbeta and 13 Jbeta primers. The assay was immunoSEQ multiplex PCR, and TCRdb's table has in-frame clones only and misses some. This sample yields about 190,000 clones, of which around 86% are seen a single time; around 1.2% belongs to the top ten. The J segment lost 8 bases and the V segment lost 4 bases, leaving 12 bases of the junction unmatched. The germline V gene encodes CDR1 SGDLS and CDR2 YYNGEE. This CDR3 has 16 residues. Material: PBMCs. The TCR sequence derives from a man aged 30-40 years in good health and CMV-seronegative. V usage is TRBV9 and J usage is TRBJ2-1, with 10 bases fitting TRBD1. CDR3 DNA: TGTGCCAGCAGCTTAAGTACCGGGACAGGGGACGATGAGCAGTTCTTC. Amino acid sequence: CASSLSTGTGDDEQFF.